This T cell receptor (beta chain) was profiled in a study of cytomegalovirus exposure and HLA in healthy donors. The PCR employed 60 Vbeta primers together with 13 Jbeta primers. Clones were read by immunoSEQ multiplex PCR, and TCRdb kept only the in-frame ones, dropping some. The sample holds around 40,000 clones, around 64% seen once. Trimming pared 10 bases from V and 2 bases from J, leaving 12 bases between. The CDR3 has 12 amino acids. CDR1 and CDR2 from the germline V gene are LNHDA and SQIVND (reference sequence). The sample comprised PBMCs. The chain has TRBV19 and TRBJ2-7; D gene ambiguous. This receptor was taken from a human donor in good health. The CDR3 DNA is TGTGCCACCGCCGGGTGGGCCTACGAGCAGTACTTC. It yields the protein CATAGWAYEQYF.